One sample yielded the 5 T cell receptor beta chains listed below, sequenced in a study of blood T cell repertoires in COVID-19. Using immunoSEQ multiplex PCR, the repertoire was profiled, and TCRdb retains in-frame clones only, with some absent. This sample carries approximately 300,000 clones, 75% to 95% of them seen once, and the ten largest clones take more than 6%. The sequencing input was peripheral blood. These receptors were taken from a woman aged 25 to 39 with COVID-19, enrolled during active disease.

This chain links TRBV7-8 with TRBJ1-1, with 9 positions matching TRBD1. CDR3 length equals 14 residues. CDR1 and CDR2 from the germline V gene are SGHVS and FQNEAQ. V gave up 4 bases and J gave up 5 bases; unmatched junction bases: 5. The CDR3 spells CASSSHRGRTEAFF. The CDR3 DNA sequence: TGTGCCAGCAGCTCGCACAGGGGGCGGACTGAAGCTTTCTTT.

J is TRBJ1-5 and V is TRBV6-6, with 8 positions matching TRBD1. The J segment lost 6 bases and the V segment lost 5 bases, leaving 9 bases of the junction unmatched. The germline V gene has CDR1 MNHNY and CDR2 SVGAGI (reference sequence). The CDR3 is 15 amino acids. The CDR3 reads CASSPSGGLFQPQHF. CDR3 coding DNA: TGTGCCAGCAGTCCCTCAGGGGGCTTATTTCAGCCCCAGCATTTT.

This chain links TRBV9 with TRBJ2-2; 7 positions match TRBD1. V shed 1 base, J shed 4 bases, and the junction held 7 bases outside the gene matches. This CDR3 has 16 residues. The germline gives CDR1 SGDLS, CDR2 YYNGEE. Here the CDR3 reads CASSVYPGQFTGELFF. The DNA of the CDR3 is TGTGCCAGCAGCGTATACCCGGGACAGTTCACCGGGGAGCTGTTTTTT.

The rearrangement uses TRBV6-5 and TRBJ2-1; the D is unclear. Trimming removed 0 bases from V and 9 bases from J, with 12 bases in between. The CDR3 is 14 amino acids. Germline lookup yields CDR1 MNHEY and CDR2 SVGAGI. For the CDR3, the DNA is TGTGCCAGCAGTTACTCCCTGGGCATAGGTGAGCAGTTCTTC. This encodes CASSYSLGIGEQFF.

The CDR3 DNA is TGTGCCAGCAGGGGCCGTCGTATAGTCTCAGATACGCAGTATTTT. It specifies CASRGRRIVSDTQYF. The chain has TRBV6-5 and TRBJ2-3; D is uncertain. V lost 6 bases to trimming and J lost 4 bases, with 17 bases between them. Per the germline V gene, CDR1 is MNHEY and CDR2 is SVGAGI. This CDR3 has 15 amino acids.